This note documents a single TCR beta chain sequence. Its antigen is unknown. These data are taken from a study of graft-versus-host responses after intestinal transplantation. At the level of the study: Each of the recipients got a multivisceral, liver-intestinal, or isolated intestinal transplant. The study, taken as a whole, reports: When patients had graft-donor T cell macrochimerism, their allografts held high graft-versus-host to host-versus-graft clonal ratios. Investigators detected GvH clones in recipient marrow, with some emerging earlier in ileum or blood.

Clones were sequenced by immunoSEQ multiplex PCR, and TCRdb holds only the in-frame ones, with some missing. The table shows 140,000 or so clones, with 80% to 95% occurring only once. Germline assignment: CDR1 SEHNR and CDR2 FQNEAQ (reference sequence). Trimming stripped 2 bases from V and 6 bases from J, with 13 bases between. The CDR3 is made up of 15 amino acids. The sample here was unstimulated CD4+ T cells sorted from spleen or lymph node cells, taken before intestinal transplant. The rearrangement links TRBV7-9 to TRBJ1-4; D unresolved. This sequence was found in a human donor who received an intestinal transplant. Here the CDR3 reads CASSLNGRSDEKLFF. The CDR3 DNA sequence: TGTGCCAGCAGCTTAAATGGGCGTTCCGATGAAAAACTGTTTTTT.